Each of the 30 T cell receptor beta chains below was sequenced from the same sample in a study of T cell responses to AZD1222 COVID-19 vaccine. Libraries were prepared by immunoSEQ multiplex PCR; TCRdb keeps only in-frame clonotypes and omits some of them. Counted here are 90,000 to 120,000 clones, roughly nine tenths occurring once; the ten biggest clones make up 3.3%. The sample here was peripheral blood, taken 28 days after the second dose of the MenACWY control vaccine. The origin of the receptors is an adult who received the MenACWY meningococcal vaccine as a control.

This rearrangement joins TRBV6-5 to TRBJ1-2; D is unclear. V lost 1 base to trimming and J lost 5 bases, with 5 bases between them. CDR3 length: 12 amino acids. Germline loops: CDR1 MNHEY, CDR2 SVGAGI. CDR3 amino acids: CASSYLTYGYTF. CDR3 nucleotide sequence: TGTGCCAGCAGTTACTTAACTTATGGCTACACCTTC.

J is TRBJ2-5 and V is TRBV5-1; 7 bases are shared with TRBD2. With 4 bases clipped from V and 2 bases from J, the junction kept 11 bases outside the gene matches. This CDR3 is 16 amino acids long. Germline V gene lookup returns CDR1 SGHRS and CDR2 YFSETQ. CDR3 protein: CASSPGPRGRQETQYF. The CDR3 DNA reads as TGCGCCAGCAGCCCCGGACCCCGCGGGAGACAAGAGACCCAGTACTTC.

This rearrangement joins TRBV5-1 to TRBJ1-3; the match to TRBD1 covers 10 bases. CDR3 size: 14 residues. Trimming took 4 bases from V and 7 from J; bases not matched to a gene: 5. The V gene's germline CDR1 is SGHRS and CDR2 YFSETQ. The chain's CDR3 is CASSPTGQGNTIYF. DNA for the CDR3: TGCGCCAGCAGCCCTACGGGACAGGGGAACACCATATATTTT.

This rearrangement joins TRBV6-5 to TRBJ2-5; 8 bases match TRBD1. Germline V gene sequence: CDR1 MNHEY, CDR2 SVGAGI. The ends lost 8 bases at V and 1 base at J; junction bases unmatched: 3. CDR3 size: 13 residues. CDR3 region: CASGGQAQETQYF. Written as DNA, the CDR3 is TGTGCCAGCGGGGGACAGGCCCAAGAGACCCAGTACTTC.

This clone was counted once. The chain couples TRBV7-3 to TRBJ2-5, with D unclear. Germline-derived CDR1 and CDR2 are SGHTA and FQGTGA. This CDR3 has 13 amino acids. With 3 bases removed from V and 5 bases from J, the gap between germline ends came to 10 bases. CDR3 sequence: CASSLAQRETQYF. The CDR3, as DNA: TGTGCCAGCAGCTTGGCGCAGCGCGAGACCCAGTACTTC.

This clone appeared once. The sample contains more than one DNA sequence encoding this CDR3. The gene calls are TRBV6-2 or TRBV6-3 and TRBJ1-2, with a tentative D call TRBD1 (6 bases). The length of the CDR3 is 14 residues. V was clipped by 4 bases and J by 2 bases, with 11 bases between them. Germline-derived CDR1 and CDR2 are MNHEY and SVGEGT. The CDR3 sequence is CASSSWGTNYGYTF. CDR3 sequence (DNA): TGTGCCAGCAGTTCCTGGGGGACAAACTATGGCTACACCTTC.

The V call is TRBV19, the J call TRBJ2-5; D is undetermined. V shed 5 bases and J shed 0 bases, with 4 bases lying between them. Looked up from germline, CDR1 is LNHDA and CDR2 is SQIVND (reference sequence). The CDR3 totals 12 residues. The CDR3 protein is CASSAYQETQYF. The DNA for the CDR3 is TGTGCCAGTAGTGCCTACCAAGAGACCCAGTACTTC.

The CDR3 bases are TGTGCCAGCAGCCAGATCACTACCATCCGCACAGATACGCAGTATTTT. This translates into CASSQITTIRTDTQYF. The gene calls are TRBV11-2 and TRBJ2-3; no clear D gene. Germline-derived CDR1 and CDR2 are SGHAT and FQNNGV. CDR3 length: 16 residues. Trimming removed 5 bases from V and 1 base from J, with 16 bases in between.

In its sample, this clone was seen once. The V and J genes are TRBV28 and TRBJ2-2; D unresolved. V was pared by 7 bases and J by 7 bases, with 13 bases between. The CDR3 has 13 residues. Germline-derived CDR1 and CDR2 are MDHEN and SYDVKM. The CDR3 sequence: CASTPTVRGELFF. CDR3 coding DNA: TGTGCCAGCACCCCTACCGTACGCGGGGAGCTGTTTTTT. The full variable domain, its missing parts supplied by reference TRBV28 and TRBJ2-2, is DVKVTQSSRYLVKRTGEKVFLECVQDMDHENMFWYRQDPGLGLRLIYFSYDVKMKEKGDIPEGYSVSREKKERFSLILESASTNQTSMYLCASTPTVRGELFFGEGSRLTVL.

CDR3 coding DNA: TGTGCCAGCAGCTTTTCTAGGGACTCCTACGAGCAGTACTTC. Its protein is CASSFSRDSYEQYF. The rearrangement joins TRBV7-9 to TRBJ2-7; D ambiguous. This CDR3 comprises 14 residues. Trimming cost V 3 bases and J 0 bases, with 9 bases left between them. Looked up from germline, CDR1 is SEHNR and CDR2 is FQNEAQ (reference sequence).

V gene TRBV3-1 (or the pseudogene TRBV3-2) combines with J gene TRBJ2-7; D gene unclear. The V end was cut by 3 bases, the J end by 6 bases, with 9 bases between. The CDR3 has 12 amino acids. Germline V gene data show CDR1 as LGHDT and CDR2 as YNNKEL (reference sequence). The CDR3 is CASSQEPSEQYF. The CDR3 nucleotides read TGTGCCAGCAGCCAGGAGCCTAGCGAGCAGTACTTC.

This rearrangement joins TRBV6-5 to TRBJ2-3; D is possibly TRBD1 or TRBD2 (5 bases each). The V and J ends lost 0 bases and 4 bases respectively, with 5 bases between them. The CDR3 loop spans 13 amino acids. Per germline, CDR1 MNHEY and CDR2 SVGAGI. CDR3 DNA sequence: TGTGCCAGCAGTTACTCGGGGGCAGATACGCAGTATTTT. This encodes CASSYSGADTQYF.

The chain carries TRBV7-3 and TRBJ2-5; D gene uncertain. The V gene's germline CDR1 is SGHTA and CDR2 FQGTGA. This CDR3 is built from 15 residues. Trimming stripped 2 bases from V and 5 bases from J, with 15 bases between. Written as DNA, the CDR3 is TGTGCCAGCAGCTTAGAACCATCGGTAGGGGAGACCCAGTACTTC. Protein sequence: CASSLEPSVGETQYF.

This clone was picked up one time. V is TRBV5-1 and J is TRBJ1-2, with D possibly TRBD1 on 6 matching bases. This CDR3 has 15 amino acids. V was cut by 3 bases and J by 8 bases, with 20 bases left in between. CDR1 SGHRS and CDR2 YFSETQ come from the germline V gene. CDR3 in amino acids: CASSSRTLQGEGYTF. CDR3 coding DNA: TGCGCCAGCAGCTCTAGAACCCTACAGGGAGAGGGCTACACCTTC.

V gene TRBV5-4 combines with J gene TRBJ2-7; TRBD2 matches at 8 bases. Germline loops: CDR1 SGHNT, CDR2 YYREEE (reference sequence). The J segment lost 4 bases and the V segment lost 2 bases, leaving 5 bases of the junction unmatched. The CDR3 extends over 14 amino acids. CDR3 protein: CASSFSGGPYEQYF. DNA for the CDR3: TGTGCCAGCAGCTTTTCGGGGGGGCCATACGAGCAGTACTTC.

The chain carries TRBV4-1 and TRBJ2-3; 14 bases fit TRBD2. After removal of 1 base from V and 5 bases from J, the junction contained 11 bases not matched to a gene. CDR1 MGHRA and CDR2 YSYEKL come from the germline V gene. The CDR3 sequence is 19 residues long. The chain's CDR3 is CASSQAGLAGGRGGDTQYF. In DNA, the CDR3 is TGCGCCAGCAGCCAAGCCGGACTAGCGGGGGGCCGGGGAGGAGATACGCAGTATTTT.

J is TRBJ1-6 and V is TRBV7-2, with no clear D. The CDR3 length is 13 residues. Germline V CDR1 and CDR2: SGHTA, FQGNSA. V was clipped by 2 bases and J by 10 bases, with 9 bases between them. CDR3 amino acids: CASSLYQESPLHF. CDR3 DNA sequence: TGTGCCAGCAGCTTATATCAGGAGTCACCCCTCCACTTT.

This chain connects TRBV19 to TRBJ1-5; no definite D call. The V end lost 5 bases, the J end lost 5 bases, and 7 bases lay between the germline ends. From germline, CDR1 is LNHDA and CDR2 SQIVND (reference sequence). The CDR3 runs 12 residues. The CDR3 loop reads CASSFRDQPQHF. In nucleotides, the CDR3 is TGTGCCAGTAGTTTCCGAGATCAGCCCCAGCATTTT.

V usage is TRBV5-1 and J usage is TRBJ2-2, with TRBD1 identical over 7 bases. The CDR3 has 15 residues. Germline CDR1 is SGHRS and CDR2 is YFSETQ. V lost 0 bases, J lost 6 bases, and 5 bases stayed unmatched. CDR3 nucleotides: TGCGCCAGCAGCTTGGGACAGGGACGGGCCGGGGAGCTGTTTTTT. Translating it yields CASSLGQGRAGELFF.

The rearrangement joins TRBV27 to TRBJ2-1; D assignment may be TRBD1 or TRBD2 (5 bases each). CDR1 and CDR2 from the germline V gene are MNHEY and SMNVEV (reference sequence). V was pared by 4 bases and J by 9 bases, with 19 bases between. The CDR3 has 15 amino acids. CDR3: CASSSWVGGRGEQFF. CDR3 DNA sequence: TGTGCCAGCAGTTCATGGGTTGGGGGAAGGGGTGAGCAGTTCTTC.

J is TRBJ1-5 and V is TRBV24-1; 9 bases are shared with TRBD1. The CDR3 contains 16 residues. Germline loops: CDR1 KGHDR, CDR2 SFDVKD. Trimming removed 2 bases from V and 7 bases from J; junction bases left unmatched: 8. The CDR3 DNA is TGTGCCACCAGTGATTCGGGACAGGGTGCGGGACAGCCCCAGCATTTT. It yields the protein CATSDSGQGAGQPQHF.

V usage is TRBV6-6 and J usage is TRBJ1-5; a weak D match, TRBD1 (6 bases). The germline V and J ends were trimmed by 5 bases and 6 bases, with 17 bases remaining between them. Germline values: CDR1 MNHNY, CDR2 SVGAGI (reference sequence). The CDR3 extends over 15 amino acids. The CDR3 spells CASSKDRGGVQPQHF. The CDR3 DNA reads as TGTGCCAGCAGTAAGGACAGAGGGGGGGTTCAGCCCCAGCATTTT.

The gene calls are TRBV12-3 or TRBV12-4 and TRBJ2-1, with D unclear. Trimming stripped 6 bases from V and 3 bases from J, with 6 bases between. The CDR3 has 12 amino acids. The CDR3 DNA sequence: TGTGCCAGCAGCACCCACTACAATGAGCAGTTCTTC. Amino acids: CASSTHYNEQFF.

The chain carries TRBV27 and TRBJ2-1; perhaps TRBD2 as D (7 bases). The V end was cut by 4 bases, the J end by 5 bases, with 12 bases between. Germline-derived CDR1 and CDR2 are MNHEY and SMNVEV (reference sequence). This CDR3 spans 14 amino acids. DNA for the CDR3: TGTGCCAGCAGTTCTCTAGGGGGGGACAATGAGCAGTTCTTC. Amino acid sequence: CASSSLGGDNEQFF.

This clone appeared a single time. This rearrangement joins TRBV11-3 to TRBJ2-2, with 7 bases that match TRBD1. J lost 3 bases, V lost 4 bases, and 8 bases had no gene match. CDR3 length: 16 residues. The germline V gene encodes CDR1 SGHNT and CDR2 YENEEA. This CDR3 reads CASSSGGTGDTGELFF. The CDR3, as DNA: TGTGCCAGCAGCTCTGGGGGCACAGGGGACACCGGGGAGCTGTTTTTT.

This clone has at least ten counts. This sequence joins TRBV27 and TRBJ1-1, with D unclear. V was cut by 6 bases and J by 0 bases, with 5 bases left in between. This CDR3 is built from 12 residues. The germline CDR1 and CDR2 sequences are MNHEY and SMNVEV (reference sequence). This CDR3 is CASRQLNTEAFF. Written as DNA, the CDR3 is TGTGCCAGCAGACAATTGAACACTGAAGCTTTCTTT.

V and J are TRBV5-4 and TRBJ1-2; 10 nucleotides match TRBD1. CDR3 length: 13 residues. Trimming cost V 3 bases and J 4 bases; bases outside gene matches: 0. The germline V gene has CDR1 SGHNT and CDR2 YYREEE (reference sequence). The CDR3 region has the DNA TGTGCCAGCAGCTGGACAGGGGGCTATGGCTACACCTTC. This gives the protein CASSWTGGYGYTF.

The gene calls are TRBV6-5 and TRBJ2-5; 12 positions agree with TRBD2. The germline V gene has CDR1 MNHEY and CDR2 SVGAGI. V lost 7 bases, J lost 4 bases, and 7 bases stayed unmatched. This CDR3 is built from 15 residues. The CDR3 DNA is TGTGCCAGCACACCTCCGGGACTAGCGGGAGAGACCCAGTACTTC. Translating gives CASTPPGLAGETQYF.

The rearrangement joins TRBV4-2 to TRBJ2-1; 8 bases are a match to TRBD2. Germline V gene data show CDR1 as LGHNA and CDR2 as YNFKEQ. This CDR3 region has 16 residues. The J segment lost 6 bases and the V segment lost 1 base, leaving 8 bases of the junction unmatched. CDR3 sequence reads: CASSQASGGGLNEQFF. The DNA for the CDR3 is TGTGCCAGCAGCCAAGCTTCCGGGGGGGGACTCAATGAGCAGTTCTTC.

The table lists this clone with a few counts. The chain combines TRBV19 with TRBJ1-5; D call uncertain. The CDR3 covers 14 residues. Germline CDR1 is LNHDA and CDR2 is SQIVND (reference sequence). Deletions cut 2 bases from V and 3 bases from J, with 8 bases between. The CDR3 nucleotides are TGTGCCAGTAGTATACTACGGTTCAATCAGCCCCAGCATTTT. This sequence encodes CASSILRFNQPQHF.